Included here is one T cell receptor (beta chain) sequence, with context. TCRdb ran MiXCR on the 5' RACE reads and lists one entry per CDR3 protein. Found here are about 100,000 distinct CDR3 sequences, 4.5% to 6.5% of them singletons; the top ten hold approximately 12%. These data belong to a study of identical twins. CDR1 is LNHDA, CDR2 SQIVND, per germline (reference sequence). The CDR3 consists of 13 residues. J was trimmed by 4 bases and V by 9 bases; bases with no gene match: 4. Sequencing input: memory T cells sorted from blood. The rearrangement links TRBV19 to TRBJ1-1, with TRBD1 identical over 11 bases. This receptor was taken from a woman aged 45 to 65 in good health. This CDR3 reads CASLGQGVTEAFF. The CDR3 region has the DNA TGTGCCAGCCTGGGACAGGGGGTCACTGAAGCTTTCTTT. Full variable domain (remainder filled in from reference TRBV19 and TRBJ1-1): DGGITQSPKYLFRKEGQNVTLSCEQNLNHDAMYWYRQDPGQGLRLIYYSQIVNDFQKGDIAEGYSVSREKKESFPLTVTSAQKNPTAFYLCASLGQGVTEAFFGQGTRLTVV.